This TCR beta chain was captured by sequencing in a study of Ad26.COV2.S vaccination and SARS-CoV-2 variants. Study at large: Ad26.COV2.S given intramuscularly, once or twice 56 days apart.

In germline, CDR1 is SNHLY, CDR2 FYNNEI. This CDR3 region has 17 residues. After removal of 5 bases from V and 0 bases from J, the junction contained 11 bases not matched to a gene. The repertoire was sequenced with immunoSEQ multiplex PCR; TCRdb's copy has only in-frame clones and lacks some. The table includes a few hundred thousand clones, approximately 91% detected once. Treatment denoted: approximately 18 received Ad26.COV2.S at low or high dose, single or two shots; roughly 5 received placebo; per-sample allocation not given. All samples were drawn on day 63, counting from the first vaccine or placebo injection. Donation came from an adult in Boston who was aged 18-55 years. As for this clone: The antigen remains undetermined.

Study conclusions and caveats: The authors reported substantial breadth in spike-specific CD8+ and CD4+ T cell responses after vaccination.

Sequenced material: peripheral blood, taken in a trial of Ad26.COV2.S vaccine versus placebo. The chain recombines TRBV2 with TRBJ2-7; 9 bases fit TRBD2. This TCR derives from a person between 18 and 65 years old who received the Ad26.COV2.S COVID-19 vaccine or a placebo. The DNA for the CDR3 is TGTGCCAGCAGTCCTAGCGGGACCCCCCTTAGCTCCTACGAGCAGTACTTC. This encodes CASSPSGTPLSSYEQYF.